This TCR beta chain was identified in a study of blood T cell repertoires in COVID-19. On the study more broadly: Sample material is recorded as cDNA or gDNA derived from T cells, B-cell-depleted T cells, or PBMCs.

This CDR3 region has 13 residues. Trimming cost V 8 bases and J 8 bases, with 15 bases left between them. The germline CDR1 and CDR2 sequences are SGHVS and FQNEAQ. Authors' methods: Quantification of nucleated cells was approximated via reference gene primer amplification. Some clones are missing from TCRdb's copy, which holds only in-frame ones; the method was immunoSEQ multiplex PCR. V, J and clone size derive from that table, while D and trimming were established from the DNA sequence. The table has some 50,000 clones, roughly 83% seen once. The rearrangement links TRBV7-8 to TRBJ2-2, with D hard to call. Material for sequencing was peripheral blood. The TCR sequence derives from a man aged 65 to 79 with acute or convalescent COVID-19. The CDR3: CASGIAYAGELFF. CDR3 DNA: TGTGCCAGCGGCATAGCCTATGCGGGGGAGCTGTTTTTT.